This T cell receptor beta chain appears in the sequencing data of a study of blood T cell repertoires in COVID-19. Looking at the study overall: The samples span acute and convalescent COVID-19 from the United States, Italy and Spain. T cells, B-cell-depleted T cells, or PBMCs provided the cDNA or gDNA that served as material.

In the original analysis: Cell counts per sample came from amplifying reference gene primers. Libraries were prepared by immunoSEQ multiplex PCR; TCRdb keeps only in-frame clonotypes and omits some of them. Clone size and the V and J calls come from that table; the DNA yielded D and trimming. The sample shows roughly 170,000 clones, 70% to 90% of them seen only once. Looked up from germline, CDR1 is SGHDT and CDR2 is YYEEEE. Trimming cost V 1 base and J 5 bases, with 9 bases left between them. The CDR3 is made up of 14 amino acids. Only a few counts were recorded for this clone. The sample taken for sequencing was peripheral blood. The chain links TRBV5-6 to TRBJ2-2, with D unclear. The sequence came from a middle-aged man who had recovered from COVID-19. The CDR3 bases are TGTGCCAGCAGCTTGATTTTGGCAACCGGGGAGCTGTTTTTT. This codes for CASSLILATGELFF.